The 22 T cell receptor beta chains below come from one sample, sequenced in a study of blood T cell repertoires in COVID-19. The repertoire was sequenced with immunoSEQ multiplex PCR; TCRdb's copy has only in-frame clones and lacks some. The sample has tens of thousands of clones, more than 75% seen once. What was sequenced was PBMCs or T cells enriched from blood (not recorded which). The receptors stem from a woman in her 40s who had recovered from COVID-19.

This sequence joins TRBV5-1 and TRBJ2-2; 11 bases are shared with TRBD1. The trim removed 7 bases at V and 6 bases at J, leaving 8 bases unmatched. From germline, CDR1 is SGHRS and CDR2 YFSETQ. The CDR3 sequence is 15 residues long. The CDR3 nucleotides are TGCGCCAGCGGTGCCTGGACAGGGGGCCCCGGGGAGCTGTTTTTT. This sequence encodes CASGAWTGGPGELFF.

The J gene is TRBJ1-6, the V gene TRBV6-6; TRBD1 matches at 7 bases. The CDR3 spans 13 residues. With V trimmed by 5 bases and J by 9 bases, 4 bases remained unmatched. Germline V lookup: CDR1 MNHNY, CDR2 SVGAGI (reference sequence). As DNA, the CDR3 is TGTGCCAGCAGTGAGGGGGCTGGTTCACCCCTCCACTTT. It yields the protein CASSEGAGSPLHF.

This clone appeared a single time. J is TRBJ2-1 and V is TRBV7-3; tentative D call: TRBD2 (6 bases). The CDR3 sequence is 15 residues long. CDR1 is SGHTA and CDR2 is FQGTGA in the germline V gene. V lost 5 bases, J lost 6 bases, and 17 bases lay in between. CDR3: CASSPGGKFFNEQFF. The CDR3 DNA reads TGTGCCAGCAGCCCCGGGGGAAAGTTCTTCAATGAGCAGTTCTTC.

The chain is built from TRBV28 and TRBJ2-7; D is unclear. CDR3 size: 14 residues. Trimming pared 2 bases from V and 1 base from J, leaving 9 bases between. Germline CDR1 is MDHEN and CDR2 is SYDVKM. The CDR3 region is CASSLLRSSYEQYF. Here the CDR3 DNA reads TGTGCCAGCAGTTTACTGCGATCTTCCTACGAGCAGTACTTC.

This clone has just a few counts. V and J are TRBV5-6 and TRBJ2-7; 10 bases map to TRBD1. Per the germline V gene, CDR1 is SGHDT and CDR2 is YYEEEE. The CDR3 has 14 residues. The V segment lost 7 bases and the J segment 3 bases; nucleotides outside the gene matches: 7. In nucleotides, the CDR3 is TGTGCCAGCGGGCCCGGGACAGGGGACTACGAGCAGTACTTC. It codes for CASGPGTGDYEQYF. The whole variable domain, filled in from reference TRBV5-6 and TRBJ2-7, reads DAGVTQSPTHLIKTRGQQVTLRCSPKSGHDTVSWYQQALGQGPQFIFQYYEEEERQRGNFPDRFSGHQFPNYSSELNVNALLLGDSALYLCASGPGTGDYEQYFGPGTRLTVT.

There are a few counts of this clone. The rearrangement links TRBV29-1 to TRBJ1-2; D unclear. The V gene lost 6 bases and the J gene lost 6 bases, with 17 bases spanning the gap. CDR1 is SQVTM, CDR2 ANQGSEA, per germline. This CDR3 comprises 13 residues. CDR3 sequence (DNA): TGCAGCGTCTATAGCGGGCTACGGAATGGCTACACCTTC. As protein: CSVYSGLRNGYTF. Looking up the rest from reference TRBV29-1 and TRBJ1-2 gives the full variable domain: SAVISQKPSRDICQRGTSLTIQCQVDSQVTMMFWYRQQPGQSLTLIATANQGSEATYESGFVIDKFPISRPNLTFSTLTVSNMSPEDSSIYLCSVYSGLRNGYTFGSGTRLTVV.

This sequence joins TRBV27 and TRBJ1-5; 11 bases are shared with TRBD1. The CDR3 totals 17 residues. The V gene end was trimmed by 5 bases and the J gene end by 2 bases; junction bases not matched to a gene: 8. Germline-derived CDR1 and CDR2 are MNHEY and SMNVEV (reference sequence). The CDR3 DNA sequence: TGTGCCAGCAGTAAATACCGGGACAGGGGGGGCAATCAGCCCCAGCATTTT. Amino acids: CASSKYRDRGGNQPQHF.

The rearrangement links TRBV2 to TRBJ2-1; D remains unclear. Germline V gene data show CDR1 as SNHLY and CDR2 as FYNNEI. V shed 8 bases and J shed 7 bases, with 15 bases lying between them. The CDR3 length is 13 residues. The DNA for the CDR3 is TGTGCCAGCCTAGTGGGTACTGTAAATGAGCAGTTCTTC. Protein: CASLVGTVNEQFF.

The chain uses TRBV10-3 and TRBJ2-5, with TRBD1 identical over 7 bases. The CDR3 is made up of 13 amino acids. The germline gives CDR1 ENHRY, CDR2 SYGVKD. Unmatched junction bases numbered 10, after V lost 10 bases and J lost 5 bases. CDR3 sequence reads: CATQTGNKETQYF. For the CDR3, the DNA is TGTGCCACCCAGACAGGGAACAAGGAGACCCAGTACTTC.

The V call is TRBV10-2, the J call TRBJ1-3, with a weak D call TRBD1 (5 bases). Germline lookup yields CDR1 WSHSY and CDR2 SAAADI. The length of the CDR3 is 14 residues. V shed 3 bases and J shed 2 bases, with 8 bases lying between them. The CDR3, as DNA: TGCGCCAGCAGTGATCTAGGGGCTGGAAACACCATATATTTT. Encoded protein: CASSDLGAGNTIYF.

This sequence joins TRBV6-5 and TRBJ2-7; a possible D gene is TRBD1 (5 bases). Trimming took 6 bases from V and 1 from J, leaving 16 bases between them. Germline CDR1 MNHEY, CDR2 SVGAGI. CDR3 length: 15 amino acids. The CDR3 bases are TGTGCCAGCAGGCTGTCCATGCAGGGTTCCTACGAGCAGTACTTC. It encodes CASRLSMQGSYEQYF.

The V and J genes are TRBV11-3 and TRBJ2-1; 7 bases are shared with TRBD2. The CDR3 totals 14 residues. The junction had 8 bases not matched to a gene; V was cut back by 5 bases and J by 7 bases. Germline V gene lookup returns CDR1 SGHNT and CDR2 YENEEA. Written as DNA, the CDR3 is TGTGCCAGCAGCCCTCGGACTAGTCCTAATGAGCAGTTCTTC. It encodes CASSPRTSPNEQFF.

This chain's CDR3 is CASSLEAGWAFF. CDR3 DNA sequence: TGTGCCAGCAGCTTGGAGGCGGGTTGGGCTTTCTTT. The gene calls are TRBV5-4 and TRBJ1-1; no clear D gene. The V gene's germline CDR1 is SGHNT and CDR2 YYREEE (reference sequence). This CDR3 region has 12 residues. The V end was cut by 0 bases, the J end by 11 bases, with 11 bases between.

This clone came up once. This chain connects TRBV12-1 to TRBJ2-3; whether TRBD2, the table's D call, matches the DNA was not checked. TRBV12-1 represents a pseudogene. CDR3 length equals 13 residues. CDR3 sequence (DNA): TGTGCCAGGAGGGGGGGCCGCACAGATACGCAGTATTTT. Translating gives CARRGGRTDTQYF.

This chain joins TRBV24-1 and TRBJ2-6, with TRBD1 identical over 9 bases. The germline V gene has CDR1 KGHDR and CDR2 SFDVKD. The CDR3 loop spans 18 amino acids. Trimming removed 3 bases from V and 1 base from J; junction bases left unmatched: 6. The chain's CDR3 is CATSDLGTGKSGANVLTF. The CDR3 bases are TGTGCCACCAGTGATCTGGGGACAGGGAAATCTGGGGCCAACGTCCTGACTTTC.

This clone has only a few counts. The rearrangement joins TRBV11-3 to TRBJ2-1; 9 bases line up with TRBD2. Trimming took 1 base from V and 8 from J; bases not matched to a gene: 15. The CDR3 covers 18 residues. Germline V lookup: CDR1 SGHNT, CDR2 YENEEA. The CDR3 coding sequence is TGTGCCAGCAGCTTAGTCTTGGGTCGCCTAGCGGGGAGGGATGAGCAGTTCTTC. Its protein product is CASSLVLGRLAGRDEQFF.

The chain employs TRBV12-3 or TRBV12-4 and TRBJ1-5; no firm D call. This CDR3 contains 12 residues. Between the trimmed V and J ends, which lost 6 bases and 5 bases, there was a span of 8 bases. The CDR3 region has the DNA TGTGCCAGCAGCTACCATTATCAGCCCCAGCATTTT. Amino acids: CASSYHYQPQHF.

The chain is built from TRBV7-8 and TRBJ1-1; TRBD1 is a possible D gene (5 bases). The germline V gene has CDR1 SGHVS and CDR2 FQNEAQ. V lost 1 base to trimming and J lost 7 bases, with 16 bases between them. The CDR3 consists of 15 residues. Written as DNA, the CDR3 is TGTGCCAGCAGCTTAGGAGGGACTCGATATCTTGAAGCTTTCTTT. Protein: CASSLGGTRYLEAFF.

The chain uses TRBV6-4 and TRBJ2-3; D gene uncertain. Germline assignment: CDR1 MRHNA and CDR2 SNTAGT. The CDR3 spans 15 residues. Trimming removed 6 bases from V and 0 bases from J, with 13 bases in between. The CDR3 reads CASRAGFSSTDTQYF. In DNA, the CDR3 is TGTGCCAGCAGGGCCGGGTTCTCTAGCACAGATACGCAGTATTTT.

A few counts support this clone. The chain links TRBV25-1 to TRBJ1-1; D remains unclear. The V and J ends lost 5 bases and 3 bases respectively, with 10 bases between them. The germline gives CDR1 MGHDK, CDR2 SYGVNS. The CDR3 is 13 amino acids. The CDR3 DNA reads as TGTGCCAGCAGTCGGGGAGGGTACACTGAAGCTTTCTTT. It is translated as CASSRGGYTEAFF. The whole variable domain, filled in from reference TRBV25-1 and TRBJ1-1, reads EADIYQTPRYLVIGTGKKITLECSQTMGHDKMYWYQQDPGMELHLIHYSYGVNSTEKGDLSSESTVSRIRTEHFPLTLESARPSHTSQYLCASSRGGYTEAFFGQGTRLTVV.

V and J are TRBV10-3 and TRBJ2-7; D uncertain. The germline V gene encodes CDR1 ENHRY and CDR2 SYGVKD. Deletions cut 10 bases from V and 4 bases from J, with 11 bases between. The CDR3 contains 11 residues. This CDR3 is CATQATYEQYF. The CDR3 nucleotides are TGTGCCACCCAAGCCACGTACGAGCAGTACTTC.

This chain links TRBV18 with TRBJ2-7; 16 nucleotides agree with TRBD2. Germline trimming cut 3 bases from V and 6 bases from J; bases unmatched to any gene: 17. The CDR3 runs 20 residues. Germline V CDR1 and CDR2: KGHSH, LQKENI. Written as DNA, the CDR3 is TGTGCCAGCTCACCCAAAATTACCGGGACTAGCGGGGGGGCCGGTCGCGAGCAGTACTTC. Translated, it gives CASSPKITGTSGGAGREQYF.